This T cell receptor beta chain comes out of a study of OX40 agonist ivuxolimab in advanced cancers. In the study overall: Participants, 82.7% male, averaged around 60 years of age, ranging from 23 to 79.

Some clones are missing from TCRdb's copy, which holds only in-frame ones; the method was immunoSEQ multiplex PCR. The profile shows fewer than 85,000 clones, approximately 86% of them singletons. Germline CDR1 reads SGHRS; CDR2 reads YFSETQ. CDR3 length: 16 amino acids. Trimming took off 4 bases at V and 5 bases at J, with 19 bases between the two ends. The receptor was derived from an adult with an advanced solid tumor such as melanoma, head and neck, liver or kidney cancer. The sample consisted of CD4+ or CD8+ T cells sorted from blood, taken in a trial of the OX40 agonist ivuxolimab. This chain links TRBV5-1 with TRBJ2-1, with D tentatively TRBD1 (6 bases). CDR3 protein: CASSPGGYPRNNEQFF. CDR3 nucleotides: TGCGCCAGCAGCCCTGGGGGCTACCCGAGGAACAATGAGCAGTTCTTC.